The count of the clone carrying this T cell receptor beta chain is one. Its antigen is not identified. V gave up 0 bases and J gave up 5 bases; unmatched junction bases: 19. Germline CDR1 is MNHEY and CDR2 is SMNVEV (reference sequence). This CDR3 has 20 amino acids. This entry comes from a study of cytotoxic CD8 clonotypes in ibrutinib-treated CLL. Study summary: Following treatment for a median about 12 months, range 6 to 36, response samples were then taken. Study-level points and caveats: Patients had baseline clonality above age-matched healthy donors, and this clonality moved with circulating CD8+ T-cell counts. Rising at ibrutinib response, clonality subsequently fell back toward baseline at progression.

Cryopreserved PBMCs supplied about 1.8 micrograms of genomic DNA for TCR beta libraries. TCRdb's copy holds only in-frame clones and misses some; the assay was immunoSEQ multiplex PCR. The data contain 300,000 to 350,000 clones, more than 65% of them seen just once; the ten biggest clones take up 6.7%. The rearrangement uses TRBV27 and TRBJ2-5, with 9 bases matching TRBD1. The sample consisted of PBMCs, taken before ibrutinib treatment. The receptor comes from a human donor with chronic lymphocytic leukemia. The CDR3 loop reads CASSLSTFLTETGGRETQYF. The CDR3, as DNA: TGTGCCAGCAGTTTATCGACTTTTTTAACAGAAACAGGGGGCCGGGAGACCCAGTACTTC.